The source of this TCR beta chain is a study of blood T cell repertoires in COVID-19. With 5 bases clipped from V and 4 bases from J, the junction kept 6 bases outside the gene matches. The germline V gene encodes CDR1 MNHEY and CDR2 SVGAGI. The CDR3 contains 14 residues. The method was immunoSEQ multiplex PCR; TCRdb's version includes in-frame clones alone and lacks a portion of them. The sample contains roughly 260,000 clones, about 87% of which appear only once. Sequencing was carried out using peripheral blood. The chain combines TRBV6-5 with TRBJ1-2, with TRBD1 matching over 8 bases. The clonotype originates from a woman aged 40-49 years with acute or convalescent COVID-19. CDR3 sequence reads: CASSRDRKGYGYTF. CDR3 DNA sequence: TGTGCCAGCAGTCGGGACAGGAAAGGCTATGGCTACACCTTC.